Shown below are 22 T cell receptor beta chains from a single sample sequenced in a study of beta chain features in type 1 diabetes. The study reverse transcribed the entire isolated RNA, so it sequenced expressed TCRB transcripts. Libraries were prepared by immunoSEQ multiplex PCR; TCRdb keeps only in-frame clonotypes and omits some of them. The sample has some 150,000 clones, 9% to 10% seen once. The sample consisted of central memory CD4+ T cells from blood. The source of these receptors is a woman in her 40s in good health.

The V and J genes are TRBV11-3 and TRBJ2-1, with unresolved D. The CDR3 sequence is 12 residues long. From germline, CDR1 is SGHNT and CDR2 YENEEA. V was cut by 6 bases and J by 1 base, with 4 bases left in between. The CDR3 DNA follows: TGTGCCAGCAGTCGTTCCTACAATGAGCAGTTCTTC. It specifies CASSRSYNEQFF.

A few counts support this clone. J is TRBJ1-1 and V is TRBV6-6, with TRBD1 as a possible D gene (6 bases). Trimming pared 4 bases from V and 6 bases from J, leaving 15 bases between. CDR1 and CDR2 (germline): MNHNY, SVGAGI (reference sequence). The CDR3 runs to 14 residues. The chain's CDR3 is CASSLIQGWAEAFF. For the CDR3, the DNA is TGTGCCAGCAGTTTAATCCAGGGGTGGGCTGAAGCTTTCTTT.

The sample holds a few counts of this clone. The V call is TRBV2, the J call TRBJ2-2; D call uncertain. This CDR3 spans 14 amino acids. The V end was cut by 6 bases, the J end by 1 base, with 9 bases between. Germline V gives CDR1 SNHLY, CDR2 FYNNEI. CDR3 sequence reads: CASSRRLNTGELFF. The CDR3 coding sequence is TGTGCCAGCAGCCGGCGGTTGAACACCGGGGAGCTGTTTTTT. Full variable domain (outside the CDR3, taken from reference TRBV2 and TRBJ2-2): EPEVTQTPSHQVTQMGQEVILRCVPISNHLYFYWYRQILGQKVEFLVSFYNNEISEKSEIFDDQFSVERPDGSNFTLKIRSTKLEDSAMYFCASSRRLNTGELFFGEGSRLTVL.

The V gene is TRBV11-2, the J gene TRBJ1-2, with D unclear. V shed 1 base and J shed 14 bases, with 17 bases lying between them. Germline V gene lookup returns CDR1 SGHAT and CDR2 FQNNGV. This CDR3 is built from 13 residues. The CDR3 reads CASSLGRQQGQTF. CDR3 sequence (DNA): TGTGCCAGCAGCTTAGGGAGGCAGCAAGGCCAAACCTTC.

The chain couples TRBV10-3 to TRBJ2-3; TRBD2 matches 9 bases. Germline CDR1 reads ENHRY; CDR2 reads SYGVKD. The J segment lost 1 base and the V segment lost 4 bases, leaving 3 bases of the junction unmatched. This CDR3 spans 15 amino acids. The CDR3 bases are TGTGCCATCAGTGCTTTAGCGGGGGGCACAGATACGCAGTATTTT. Its protein is CAISALAGGTDTQYF.

V is TRBV10-3 and J is TRBJ2-7, with D tentatively TRBD1 (5 bases). Trimming shortened V by 4 bases and J by 2 bases, and 9 bases separated the two germline ends. Germline values: CDR1 ENHRY, CDR2 SYGVKD. The CDR3 is made up of 13 amino acids. CDR3 sequence: CAISGQQAYEQYF. DNA for the CDR3: TGTGCCATCAGTGGACAGCAGGCCTACGAGCAGTACTTC.

This clone has only a few counts. The chain combines TRBV5-6 with TRBJ2-7, with D tentatively TRBD1 (5 bases). Germline-derived CDR1 and CDR2 are SGHDT and YYEEEE. The ends were cut back, 0 bases at V and 4 bases at J, with 11 bases in the middle. This CDR3 is 14 amino acids long. In nucleotides, the CDR3 is TGTGCCAGCAGCTTGGGCCTTTCAGGGTACGAGCAGTACTTC. This codes for CASSLGLSGYEQYF.

The chain carries TRBV2 and TRBJ2-1, with D perhaps matching TRBD2 (5 bases). Germline V gives CDR1 SNHLY, CDR2 FYNNEI. V dropped 7 bases and J dropped 10 bases, with 23 bases sitting between them. The CDR3 covers 15 residues. CDR3 sequence reads: CASTEGGLALAEQFF. The CDR3 DNA follows: TGTGCCAGCACCGAAGGAGGTCTAGCTTTGGCCGAGCAGTTCTTC.

This clone appeared a few times. The V and J genes are TRBV7-2 and TRBJ1-5, with D possibly TRBD1 on 5 matching bases. V lost 4 bases and J 7 bases, leaving 11 bases between the germline ends. Germline-derived CDR1 and CDR2 are SGHTA and FQGNSA. The CDR3 extends over 13 amino acids. CDR3 protein: CASSSGIRQPQHF. Written as DNA, the CDR3 is TGTGCCAGCAGCTCAGGGATTAGACAGCCCCAGCATTTT.

V and J are TRBV27 and TRBJ2-2; 16 nucleotides line up with TRBD2. With 5 bases clipped from V and 5 bases from J, the junction kept 8 bases outside the gene matches. The CDR3 extends over 18 amino acids. Looked up from germline, CDR1 is MNHEY and CDR2 is SMNVEV (reference sequence). The CDR3 region is CASSPGLAGGPGTGELFF. CDR3 DNA sequence: TGTGCCAGCAGTCCGGGACTAGCGGGGGGGCCTGGTACCGGGGAGCTGTTTTTT.

The chain is built from TRBV5-1 and TRBJ2-5; 9 bases line up with TRBD1. V trimming: 3 bases; J trimming: 4 bases; junction bases outside the gene matches: 7. This CDR3 has 15 residues. CDR1 is SGHRS, CDR2 YFSETQ, per germline. CDR3 sequence: CASSWDRDTGETQYF. The CDR3, as DNA: TGCGCCAGCAGCTGGGACAGGGACACGGGAGAGACCCAGTACTTC.

CDR3 amino acids: CASSSQITNEKLFF. CDR3 bases: TGTGCCAGCAGCTCCCAGATCACAAATGAAAAACTGTTTTTT. V usage is TRBV9 and J usage is TRBJ1-4; D gene ambiguous. Germline loops: CDR1 SGDLS, CDR2 YYNGEE. This CDR3 spans 14 amino acids. Deletions cut 4 bases from V and 5 bases from J, with 12 bases between.

This clone was observed a handful of times. DNA of the CDR3: TGTGCCAGCAGCCTACAGGGGGCGAGGGGCTACAATGAGCAGTTCTTC. The encoded protein is CASSLQGARGYNEQFF. This chain uses TRBV13 with TRBJ2-1, with 9 bases matching TRBD1. The germline CDR1 and CDR2 sequences are PRHDT and FYEKMQ (reference sequence). The CDR3 sequence is 16 residues long. The junction had 8 bases not matched to a gene; V was cut back by 5 bases and J by 3 bases.

This clone was counted a few times. The chain carries TRBV5-1 and TRBJ2-7; TRBD1 might be the D (5 bases). Trimming took 4 bases from V and 7 from J, leaving 21 bases between them. The CDR3 contains 15 residues. Germline CDR1 is SGHRS and CDR2 is YFSETQ. As DNA, the CDR3 is TGCGCCAGCAGCGCCACATGGGGCTGGCAATCGGAGCAGTACTTC. Amino acid sequence: CASSATWGWQSEQYF.

This clone was recorded at least ten times. The genes are TRBV9 and TRBJ2-3; TRBD1 might be the D (5 bases). V was cut by 6 bases and J by 2 bases, with 13 bases left in between. CDR1 is SGDLS and CDR2 is YYNGEE in the germline V gene. The CDR3 totals 14 residues. CDR3 protein: CASNLDSPTDTQYF. In DNA, the CDR3 is TGTGCCAGCAACCTAGACAGTCCCACAGATACGCAGTATTTT. Supplemented by reference TRBV9 and TRBJ2-3, the full variable domain reads DSGVTQTPKHLITATGQRVTLRCSPRSGDLSVYWYQQSLDQGLQFLIQYYNGEERAKGNILERFSAQQFPDLHSELNLSSLELGDSALYFCASNLDSPTDTQYFGPGTRLTVL.

This clone has more than one count but fewer than ten. The chain is built from TRBV7-9 and TRBJ1-5, with D tentatively TRBD1 (5 bases). Between the trimmed V and J ends, which lost 6 bases and 5 bases, there was a span of 8 bases. Per the germline V gene, CDR1 is SEHNR and CDR2 is FQNEAQ (reference sequence). This CDR3 comprises 12 residues. The CDR3 DNA reads TGTGCCAGCAGTCGGGACTATCAGCCCCAGCATTTT. This codes for CASSRDYQPQHF.

The rearrangement links TRBV10-3 to TRBJ1-6, with D uncertain. From germline, CDR1 is ENHRY and CDR2 SYGVKD. CDR3 size: 14 residues. V was shortened by 0 bases and J by 6 bases, with 6 bases between the two germline ends. CDR3 loop: CAISESRFNSPLHF. Here the CDR3 DNA reads TGTGCCATCAGTGAGTCGCGCTTTAATTCACCCCTCCACTTT.

This clone was observed a handful of times. The chain is built from TRBV29-1 and TRBJ1-1; D is uncertain. The CDR3 has 12 amino acids. Per the germline V gene, CDR1 is SQVTM and CDR2 is ANQGSEA. Trimming shortened V by 4 bases and J by 1 base, and 7 bases separated the two germline ends. The chain's CDR3 is CSVAWQNTEAFF. The CDR3 DNA reads TGCAGCGTTGCGTGGCAGAACACTGAAGCTTTCTTT.

This clone has only a few counts. The chain links TRBV5-4 to TRBJ2-3; 11 bases map to TRBD2. Germline CDR1 and CDR2: SGHNT and YYREEE (reference sequence). CDR3 length equals 19 residues. Germline trimming cut 4 bases from V and 5 bases from J; bases unmatched to any gene: 18. CDR3 nucleotide sequence: TGTGCCAGCAGCCCCGCCACACTCCGGGGACTAGCGGTGGGAGATACGCAGTATTTT. Protein: CASSPATLRGLAVGDTQYF.

This clone was observed a handful of times. The rearrangement links TRBV5-6 to TRBJ2-5, with a weak D call TRBD2 (6 bases). The CDR3 extends over 13 amino acids. Germline CDR1 SGHDT, CDR2 YYEEEE. Trimming cost V 0 bases and J 7 bases, with 10 bases left between them. As DNA, the CDR3 is TGTGCCAGCAGCTTGGCTCTGGGGGGGACCCAGTACTTC. It specifies CASSLALGGTQYF.

This clone was recorded many times. J is TRBJ2-7 and V is TRBV25-1; D is undetermined. CDR1 is MGHDK, CDR2 SYGVNS, per germline. V lost 7 bases and J 4 bases, leaving 8 bases between the germline ends. The CDR3 covers 11 residues. The CDR3 coding sequence is TGTGCCAGCACCGACTGGTACGAGCAGTACTTC. Protein product: CASTDWYEQYF.

This clone has more than one count but fewer than ten. The same CDR3 also results from other DNA sequences found in this sample. The CDR3 DNA sequence: TGCGCCAGCAGCTTGGGAGACAGACAAGAGACCCAGTACTTC. Its translation is CASSLGDRQETQYF. The chain recombines TRBV5-1 with TRBJ2-5; possibly TRBD1 for D (5 bases). Looked up from germline, CDR1 is SGHRS and CDR2 is YFSETQ. There are 14 residues in the CDR3. The ends were cut back, 0 bases at V and 2 bases at J, with 8 bases in the middle.